This note documents a single T cell receptor beta chain sequence. Its matching antigen is unknown. At one end, the junction sequence differs from germline, possibly due to a read error. These data come from a study of blood T cells in healthy people across ages. Findings and caveats of the study: Estimates of total diversity, which came from one million sequenced T cells, were considered to be underestimates.

Sample-barcoded 5' priming and a J-beta primer mix drove a second PCR of roughly 6 to 12 cycles. In TCRdb, the 5' RACE reads were re-called with MiXCR into one record per CDR3 protein. The sample has 1.5 million to 2 million distinct CDR3 sequences, about 31% seen once; the top ten hold approximately 11%. The CDR3 extends over 13 amino acids. Germline CDR1 reads SQVTM; CDR2 reads ANQGSEA. This sequence joins TRBV29-1 and TRBJ1-1; TRBD1 agrees at 9 bases. The sequence was obtained from a woman in her twenties or thirties in good health. The sequencing sample was made of blood. The CDR3 sequence is CSVVDRGNTVAFF. CDR3 bases: TGCAGCGTTGTCGACAGGGGGAACACTGTAGCTTTCTTT.